This TCR beta chain is drawn from a study of blood T cell repertoires in COVID-19. Study-level background: Acute-phase and convalescent COVID-19 samples originated in the United States, Italy and Spain. PBMCs, B-cell-depleted T cells, or T cells were the source of the cDNA or gDNA that made up the material.

The germline gives CDR1 MGHDK, CDR2 SYGVNS. Trimming took off 6 bases at V and 6 bases at J, with 17 bases between the two ends. This CDR3 comprises 14 residues. Methods used by the authors: Amplifying reference gene primers gave estimates of nucleated cell counts. TCRdb's table, derived via immunoSEQ multiplex PCR, lists solely in-frame clones and lacks some. V, J and clone size reflect that table, while D and trimming were determined from the DNA. The sample includes fewer than 350,000 clones, 81% of them seen just once. This chain connects TRBV25-1 to TRBJ1-1; no definite D call. The sequenced sample consisted of peripheral blood. The sequence was collected from an older woman with active or convalescent COVID-19. Here the CDR3 reads CASRTEGASAEAFF. DNA for the CDR3: TGTGCCAGCAGAACCGAGGGTGCTTCGGCTGAAGCTTTCTTT. The whole variable domain, filled in from reference TRBV25-1 and TRBJ1-1, reads EADIYQTPRYLVIGTGKKITLECSQTMGHDKMYWYQQDPGMELHLIHYSYGVNSTEKGDLSSESTVSRIRTEHFPLTLESARPSHTSQYLCASRTEGASAEAFFGQGTRLTVV.